Listed below are T cell receptor beta chains from one sample, sequenced in a study of blood T cell dynamics during melanoma immunotherapy. Some clones are missing from TCRdb's copy, which holds only in-frame ones; the method was immunoSEQ multiplex PCR. Altogether 15,000 to 20,000 clones are present, about 94% being singletons, with the ten largest covering about 0.21%. The sample here was effector memory CD8+ T cells from blood, taken from a patient treated with checkpoint blockade. The source is a human donor with melanoma. CDR3s include the opening cysteine and the closing phenylalanine or tryptophan. Fields, in order: CDR3 protein, V gene, J gene.

CASSLLASGGSQDEQFF,TRBV27,TRBJ2-1
CAISGTGDFYEQYF,TRBV10-3,TRBJ2-7
CASSVGENTEAFF,TRBV9,TRBJ1-1
CASSPLPIGNTEAFF,TRBV19,TRBJ1-1
CASIQGNTEAFF,TRBV2,TRBJ1-1
CASSRGPLDEQYF,TRBV4-1,NA
CATSRVGQDGYTF,TRBV15,TRBJ1-2
CASSLGRPTEAFF,TRBV25-1,TRBJ1-1
CASSQLNVAGELFF,TRBV4-1,TRBJ2-2
CASSSFRDRGGSGANVLTF,TRBV5-1,TRBJ2-6
CASSATLNTEAFF,TRBV19,TRBJ1-1
CASLGRDNEQFF,TRBV7-9,TRBJ2-1
CASSPLAGSAGELFF,TRBV7-9,TRBJ2-2
CASSLGGAEQETQYF,TRBV13,TRBJ2-5
CASSRTLGLHF,TRBV7-9,TRBJ1-6
CASSDFGDYEQYF,TRBV2,NA
CASSQAPQGNTEAFF,TRBV4-2,TRBJ1-1
CASSSRLAGTHEQYF,TRBV11-2,TRBJ2-7
CASSLGYQSPGELFF,TRBV11-3,TRBJ2-2
CASSLASGRGKDTQYF,TRBV11-2,TRBJ2-3
CASSPWVGSGYNEQFF,TRBV7-9,TRBJ2-1
CASGLGDPTSRQDTQYF,TRBV27,TRBJ2-3
CASSLNYVAGGSSYEQYF,TRBV28,TRBJ2-7
CASSLNENTEAFF,TRBV5-4,TRBJ1-1
CASSYGTPRNSPLHF,TRBV6-6,TRBJ1-6
CASGTVTYEQYF,TRBV10-3,TRBJ2-7
CASSYGPTSELFF,TRBV6-5,TRBJ2-2
CASSQGAVHEQYF,TRBV27,TRBJ2-7
CASSSDRGDHQETQYF,TRBV7-8,TRBJ2-5
CASSLGGEQETQYF,TRBV7-9,TRBJ2-5
CASTPRGRGSQPQHF,TRBV27,TRBJ1-5
CSVDMGEGYEQFF,TRBV29-1,TRBJ2-1
CASSPTGYNEQFF,TRBV7-9,TRBJ2-1